The 13 T cell receptor beta chains below all came from one sample that was sequenced in a study of shared clonotypes between healthy human individuals. Clones were read by immunoSEQ multiplex PCR, and TCRdb kept only the in-frame ones, dropping some. Seen here are under 600,000 clones, roughly 98% observed once, and the top ten hold approximately 0.3%. Only CD45RO-negative cells positively selected for CCR7 counted as naive CD8 cells, so terminally differentiated effector memory CD45RA+ cells were excluded. Sequenced material: naive CD8+ T cells sorted from blood. These TCRs come from a man aged 25 to 45 in good health.

The chain is built from TRBV7-2 and TRBJ2-7, with TRBD2 matching over 8 bases. CDR3 size: 14 residues. Trimming cost V 1 base and J 6 bases; bases outside gene matches: 5. CDR1 is SGHTA and CDR2 is FQGNSA in the germline V gene. CDR3 DNA: TGTGCCAGCAGCTTAGTGCTACTAGCGGCCGAGCAGTACTTC. As protein: CASSLVLLAAEQYF. Full variable domain (rest looked up from reference TRBV7-2 and TRBJ2-7): GAGVSQSPSNKVTEKGKDVELRCDPISGHTALYWYRQSLGQGLEFLIYFQGNSAPDKSGLPSDRFSAERTGGSVSTLTIQRTQQEDSAVYLCASSLVLLAAEQYFGPGTRLTVT.

The genes are TRBV7-9 and TRBJ2-7; 8 bases are a match to TRBD2. CDR3 length: 15 residues. The J segment lost 4 bases and the V segment lost 5 bases, leaving 10 bases of the junction unmatched. Germline V gives CDR1 SEHNR, CDR2 FQNEAQ (reference sequence). The CDR3 nucleotides read TGTGCCAGCAGCCAACTGTCGGGAGGGCCGTACGAGCAGTACTTC. It specifies CASSQLSGGPYEQYF.

The chain is built from TRBV9 and TRBJ2-3, with a possible D match to TRBD2 (5 bases). In germline, CDR1 is SGDLS, CDR2 YYNGEE. V lost 0 bases and J lost 2, with 10 bases in between. The CDR3 has 15 amino acids. The CDR3 DNA follows: TGTGCCAGCAGCGTAGACGGGGTCCCCACAGATACGCAGTATTTT. Translating gives CASSVDGVPTDTQYF.

V is TRBV11-2 and J is TRBJ2-7; no clear D. V lost 5 bases to trimming and J lost 3 bases, with 14 bases between them. Germline V gene lookup returns CDR1 SGHAT and CDR2 FQNNGV. The CDR3 spans 14 residues. The CDR3 loop reads CASSPWAKLYEQYF. For the CDR3, the DNA is TGTGCCAGCAGCCCCTGGGCCAAGCTCTACGAGCAGTACTTC.

The chain joins TRBV7-9 to TRBJ2-7; D is perhaps TRBD1 (5 bases). Germline V gene data show CDR1 as SEHNR and CDR2 as FQNEAQ (reference sequence). The V end lost 1 base, the J end lost 3 bases, and 10 bases lay between the germline ends. The CDR3 consists of 14 residues. The CDR3 bases are TGTGCCAGCAGCTTAGAGTTTCAGGGCTACGAGCAGTACTTC. This translates into CASSLEFQGYEQYF.

The chain joins TRBV9 to TRBJ1-1; 7 bases are shared with TRBD1. Trimming took 3 bases from V and 4 from J; bases not matched to a gene: 9. The germline CDR1 and CDR2 sequences are SGDLS and YYNGEE. The CDR3 runs 15 residues. This chain's CDR3 is CASSELTGEVTEAFF. DNA of the CDR3: TGTGCCAGCAGCGAGCTAACAGGGGAAGTCACTGAAGCTTTCTTT. The entire variable domain, with the rest obtained from reference TRBV9 and TRBJ1-1, is as follows: DSGVTQTPKHLITATGQRVTLRCSPRSGDLSVYWYQQSLDQGLQFLIQYYNGEERAKGNILERFSAQQFPDLHSELNLSSLELGDSALYFCASSELTGEVTEAFFGQGTRLTVV.

The chain uses TRBV15 and TRBJ1-2; TRBD1 is a possible D gene (5 bases). The germline gives CDR1 LNHNV, CDR2 YYDKDF (reference sequence). The V and J ends lost 1 base and 6 bases respectively, with 15 bases between them. The CDR3 covers 15 residues. For the CDR3, the DNA is TGTGCCACCAGCAGAGGGGGCGTGGATGGGAATGGCTACACCTTC. Translation: CATSRGGVDGNGYTF.

The V gene is TRBV6-5, the J gene TRBJ1-1; the D is unclear. The CDR3 covers 15 residues. Per the germline V gene, CDR1 is MNHEY and CDR2 is SVGAGI. V lost 0 bases and J 1 base, leaving 9 bases between the germline ends. The CDR3 DNA sequence: TGTGCCAGCAGTTACTCGCGGGTAACGAACACTGAAGCTTTCTTT. Residues: CASSYSRVTNTEAFF.

The gene calls are TRBV11-2 and TRBJ2-1; 9 bases agree with TRBD2. CDR1 SGHAT and CDR2 FQNNGV come from the germline V gene. V lost 5 bases to trimming and J lost 8 bases; unmatched junction nucleotides: 13. This CDR3 has 16 amino acids. CDR3 region: CASSLRVAGDNDEQFF. For the CDR3, the DNA is TGTGCCAGCAGCCTCAGGGTAGCGGGAGATAACGATGAGCAGTTCTTC.

The chain recombines TRBV7-9 with TRBJ2-5; 8 nucleotides match TRBD1. This CDR3 region has 12 residues. The V gene end was trimmed by 6 bases and the J gene end by 5 bases; junction bases not matched to a gene: 2. Germline V gene lookup returns CDR1 SEHNR and CDR2 FQNEAQ (reference sequence). The CDR3 region has the DNA TGTGCCAGCAGTGACAGGGGTGAGACCCAGTACTTC. Amino acid sequence: CASSDRGETQYF. The full variable domain, rest sourced from reference TRBV7-9 and TRBJ2-5, is DTGVSQNPRHKITKRGQNVTFRCDPISEHNRLYWYRQTLGQGPEFLTYFQNEAQLEKSRLLSDRFSAERPKGSFSTLEIQRTEQGDSAMYLCASSDRGETQYFGPGTRLLVL.

The rearrangement links TRBV30 to TRBJ2-6; TRBD1 matches at 10 bases. The trim removed 0 bases at V and 2 bases at J, leaving 10 bases unmatched. Germline V gives CDR1 GTSNPN, CDR2 SVGIG (reference sequence). This CDR3 contains 19 residues. The CDR3 region has the DNA TGTGCCTGGAGTGTATGGTGGGACAGGGGCTTAACTGGGGCCAACGTCCTGACTTTC. As protein: CAWSVWWDRGLTGANVLTF. Looking up the rest from reference TRBV30 and TRBJ2-6 gives the full variable domain: SQTIHQWPATLVQPVGSPLSLECTVEGTSNPNLYWYRQAAGRGLQLLFYSVGIGQISSEVPQNLSASRPQDRQFILSSKKLLLSDSGFYLCAWSVWWDRGLTGANVLTFGAGSRLTVL.

The V call is TRBV6-4, the J call TRBJ2-7; 10 nucleotides align to TRBD2. Looked up from germline, CDR1 is MRHNA and CDR2 is SNTAGT. The CDR3 consists of 18 residues. The trim removed 2 bases at V and 3 bases at J, leaving 13 bases unmatched. CDR3 sequence (DNA): TGTGCCAGCAGTGACAAAAGGCTAGCGGGAGAGGTTCTCTACGAGCAGTACTTC. Translation: CASSDKRLAGEVLYEQYF.

V is TRBV29-1 and J is TRBJ2-1, with D tentatively TRBD2 (5 bases). This CDR3 has 16 residues. V dropped 5 bases and J dropped 1 base, with 18 bases sitting between them. Germline-derived CDR1 and CDR2 are SQVTM and ANQGSEA. The CDR3, as DNA: TGCAGCGTTTGCCCAATCAGCGGTTCATCCTACAATGAGCAGTTCTTC. Encoded protein: CSVCPISGSSYNEQFF.